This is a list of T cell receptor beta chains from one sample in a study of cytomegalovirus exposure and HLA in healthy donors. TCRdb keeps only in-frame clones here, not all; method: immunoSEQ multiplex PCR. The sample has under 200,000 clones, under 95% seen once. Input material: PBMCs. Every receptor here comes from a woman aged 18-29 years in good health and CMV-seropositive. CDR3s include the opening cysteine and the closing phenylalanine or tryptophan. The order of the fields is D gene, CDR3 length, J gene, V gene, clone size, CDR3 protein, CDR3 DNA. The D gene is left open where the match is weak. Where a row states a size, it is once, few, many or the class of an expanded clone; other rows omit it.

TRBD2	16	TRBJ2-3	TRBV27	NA	CASSLVGTTSTDTQYF	TGTGCCAGCAGTTTAGTGGGGACTACTAGCACAGATACGCAGTATTTT
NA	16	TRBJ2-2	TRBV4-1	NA	CASSPLLISSTGELFF	TGCGCCAGCAGCCCTCTTCTAATTAGCAGCACCGGGGAGCTGTTTTTT
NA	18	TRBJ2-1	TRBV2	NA	CASSDPAVSTSQSNEQFF	TGTGCCAGCAGTGACCCCGCGGTCTCGACTTCGCAGTCCAATGAGCAGTTCTTC
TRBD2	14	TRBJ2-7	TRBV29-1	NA	CSVQEATSTYEQYF	TGCAGCGTCCAAGAGGCGACTAGCACCTACGAGCAGTACTTC
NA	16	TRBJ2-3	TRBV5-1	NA	CASSLGAGAYTDTQYF	TGCGCCAGCAGCTTGGGGGCAGGGGCCTACACAGATACGCAGTATTTT
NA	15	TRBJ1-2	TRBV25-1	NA	CASSEYGGTSYGYTF	TGTGCCAGCAGTGAATACGGGGGGACTTCTTATGGCTACACCTTC
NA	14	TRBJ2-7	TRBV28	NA	CASSEATLALEQYF	TGTGCCAGCAGTGAGGCAACTCTAGCCCTCGAGCAGTACTTC
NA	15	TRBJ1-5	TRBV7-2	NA	CASSLAPSGNQPQHF	TGTGCCAGCAGCTTAGCGCCGTCAGGGAATCAGCCCCAGCATTTT
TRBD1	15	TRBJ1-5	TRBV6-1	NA	CASTFGQGFYQPQHF	TGTGCCAGCACCTTCGGACAGGGCTTTTATCAGCCCCAGCATTTT
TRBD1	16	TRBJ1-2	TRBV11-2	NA	CASSYPYRQGRGGYTF	TGTGCCAGCAGCTACCCTTACCGACAGGGTAGGGGAGGCTACACCTTC
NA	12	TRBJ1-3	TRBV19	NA	CASSPLGSTIYF	TGTGCCAGTAGTCCGCTGGGGAGCACCATATATTTT
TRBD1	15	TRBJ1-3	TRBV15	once	CATSSPDRARNTIYF	TGTGCCACCAGCAGTCCCGACAGGGCCCGAAACACCATATATTTT
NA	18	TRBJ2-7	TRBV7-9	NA	CASSLRGGDTLGTYEQYF	TGTGCCAGCAGCTTAAGGGGAGGGGACACCTTAGGAACCTACGAGCAGTACTTC
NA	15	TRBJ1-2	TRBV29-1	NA	CSVEDPEDRYYGYTF	TGCAGCGTTGAAGATCCTGAGGACAGATACTATGGCTACACCTTC
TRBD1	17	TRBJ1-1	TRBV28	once	CASSLRWDRGLGTEAFF	TGTGCCAGCAGTTTAAGGTGGGACAGGGGGCTAGGCACTGAAGCTTTCTTT
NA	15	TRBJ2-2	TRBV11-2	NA	CASSLTTGTYGELFF	TGTGCCAGCAGCCTCACCACAGGGACATACGGGGAGCTGTTTTTT
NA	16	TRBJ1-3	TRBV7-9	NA	CASSLASADSGNTIYF	TGTGCCAGCAGCTTAGCTTCGGCGGACTCTGGAAACACCATATATTTT
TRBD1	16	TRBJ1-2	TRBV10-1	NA	CAREAGTAPTNYGYTF	TGCGCCAGAGAAGCCGGGACAGCCCCCACTAACTATGGCTACACCTTC
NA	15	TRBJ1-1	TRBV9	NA	CASSVGGRANTEAFF	TGTGCCAGCAGCGTAGGGGGCAGGGCTAACACTGAAGCTTTCTTT
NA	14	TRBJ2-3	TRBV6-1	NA	CASTVLAFTDTQYF	TGTGCCAGCACGGTGCTAGCTTTCACAGATACGCAGTATTTT
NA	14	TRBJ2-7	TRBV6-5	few	CASSLTAPFYEQYF	TGTGCCAGCAGTTTGACAGCGCCTTTCTACGAGCAGTACTTC
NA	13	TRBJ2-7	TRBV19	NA	CASSIDNSDEQYF	TGTGCCAGTAGTATAGATAATAGTGACGAGCAGTACTTC
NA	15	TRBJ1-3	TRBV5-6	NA	CASSYEPRSGNTIYF	TGTGCCAGCAGCTACGAACCCAGGTCAGGAAACACCATATATTTT
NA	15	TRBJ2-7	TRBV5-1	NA	CASSWGLPPGNEQYF	TGCGCCAGCAGCTGGGGACTTCCCCCGGGGAACGAGCAGTACTTC
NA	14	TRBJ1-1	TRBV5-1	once	CASSLETVNTEAFF	TGCGCCAGCAGCTTAGAGACAGTGAACACTGAAGCTTTCTTT
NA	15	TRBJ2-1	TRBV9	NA	CASSLSGLNYNEQFF	TGTGCCAGCAGCCTCTCGGGACTTAACTACAATGAGCAGTTCTTC
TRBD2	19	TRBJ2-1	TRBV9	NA	CASSASGTGLAGPLNEQFF	TGTGCCAGCAGCGCCTCCGGGACGGGACTAGCGGGACCCCTCAATGAGCAGTTCTTC
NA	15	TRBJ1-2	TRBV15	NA	CATSRNRDIRRGYTF	TGTGCCACCAGCAGAAACCGGGACATAAGGCGCGGCTACACCTTC
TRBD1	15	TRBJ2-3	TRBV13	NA	CASSPLDRDTDTQYF	TGTGCCAGCAGCCCTTTGGACAGGGACACAGATACGCAGTATTTT
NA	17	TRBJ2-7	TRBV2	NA	CASRPSLTGNPAYEQYF	TGTGCCAGCAGGCCGTCGCTTACAGGGAACCCCGCCTACGAGCAGTACTTC
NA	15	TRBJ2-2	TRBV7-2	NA	CASSWGVRNTGELFF	TGTGCCAGCAGTTGGGGGGTCCGGAACACCGGGGAGCTGTTTTTT
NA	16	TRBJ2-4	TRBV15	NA	CATSRPGTLRRDIQYF	TGTGCCACCAGCAGACCAGGGACTCTTAGGAGAGACATTCAGTACTTC
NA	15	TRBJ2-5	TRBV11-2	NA	CASSLEGGRQETQYF	TGTGCCAGCAGCTTAGAGGGGGGAAGGCAAGAGACCCAGTACTTC
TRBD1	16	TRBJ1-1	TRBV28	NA	CASSTRQGALAVEAFF	TGTGCCAGCAGTACCCGACAGGGGGCGCTCGCGGTTGAAGCTTTCTTT
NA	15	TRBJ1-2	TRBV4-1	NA	CASSQVAKDSYGYTF	TGCGCCAGCAGCCAAGTAGCCAAAGACTCTTATGGCTACACCTTC
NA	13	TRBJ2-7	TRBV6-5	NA	CASSYGADYEQYF	TGTGCCAGCAGTTATGGGGCCGACTACGAGCAGTACTTC